The 29 T cell receptor beta chains reported below all come from one sample, sequenced in a study of blood T cell repertoires in COVID-19. Sequencing used immunoSEQ multiplex PCR; TCRdb keeps in-frame clones, though not all of them. The table lists a few hundred thousand clones, roughly 81% of them singletons. Sequencing used PBMCs or T cells enriched from blood (not recorded which). These receptor sequences come from a woman aged 45-65 years who had been exposed to COVID-19.

The V and J genes are TRBV5-6 and TRBJ1-2; the D gene is possibly TRBD1 (5 bases). CDR1 SGHDT and CDR2 YYEEEE come from the germline V gene. V lost 0 bases and J lost 4, with 10 bases in between. The CDR3 length is 14 residues. DNA of the CDR3: TGTGCCAGCAGCTTGGGCGACAGCCCCTATGGCTACACCTTC. This gives the protein CASSLGDSPYGYTF.

J is TRBJ2-3 and V is TRBV12-5, with D perhaps matching TRBD1 (5 bases). CDR3 size: 17 residues. Germline V CDR1 and CDR2: LGHNT, FRNRAP. V lost 4 bases, J lost 1 base, and 18 bases lay in between. This CDR3 reads CASGSLIRDRGTDTQYF. In DNA, the CDR3 is TGTGCTAGTGGTTCACTTATCAGGGATAGGGGCACAGATACGCAGTATTTT.

V is TRBV7-8 and J is TRBJ2-3; weak D call: TRBD2 (6 bases). The ends were cut back, 3 bases at V and 3 bases at J, with 19 bases in the middle. Germline lookup yields CDR1 SGHVS and CDR2 FQNEAQ. The CDR3 is 17 residues long. The chain's CDR3 is CASSFFPGSLRTDTQYF. The CDR3 nucleotides read TGTGCCAGCAGCTTCTTCCCCGGGAGCCTGAGGACAGATACGCAGTATTTT. The whole variable domain, filled in from reference TRBV7-8 and TRBJ2-3, reads GAGVSQSPRYKVAKRGQDVALRCDPISGHVSLFWYQQALGQGPEFLTYFQNEAQLDKSGLPSDRFFAERPEGSVSTLKIQRTQQEDSAVYLCASSFFPGSLRTDTQYFGPGTRLTVL.

This rearrangement joins TRBV20-1 to TRBJ2-7, with TRBD1 matching 8 bases. J was trimmed by 5 bases and V by 3 bases; bases with no gene match: 12. The CDR3 runs to 15 residues. Germline V gene data show CDR1 as DFQATT and CDR2 as SNEGSKA (reference sequence). CDR3 loop: CSASRRDRLTDEQYF. The CDR3 DNA sequence: TGCAGTGCTAGTCGCCGGGACAGGCTGACGGACGAGCAGTACTTC.

This chain connects TRBV18 to TRBJ1-6; 9 bases fit TRBD1. The CDR3 extends over 14 amino acids. The V gene end was trimmed by 6 bases and the J gene end by 7 bases; junction bases not matched to a gene: 4. CDR1 and CDR2 from the germline V gene are KGHSH and LQKENI. The CDR3 bases are TGTGCCAGCTCCGGGACAGGGTACAATTCACCCCTCCACTTT. Protein product: CASSGTGYNSPLHF.

V gene TRBV25-1 combines with J gene TRBJ2-7; TRBD2 matches at 9 bases. The germline gives CDR1 MGHDK, CDR2 SYGVNS. CDR3 size: 16 residues. The V gene end was trimmed by 3 bases and the J gene end by 4 bases; junction bases not matched to a gene: 10. The CDR3: CASSDKTSGFGYEQYF. DNA of the CDR3: TGTGCCAGCAGTGACAAGACTAGCGGATTTGGGTACGAGCAGTACTTC.

This clone occurred once. This chain connects TRBV6-2 or TRBV6-3 to TRBJ1-5; no firm D call. V was cut by 8 bases and J by 6 bases, with 14 bases left in between. Germline values: CDR1 MNHEY, CDR2 SVGEGT. This CDR3 is built from 13 residues. The CDR3 region has the DNA TGTGCCAGCGGCCGTGGGAGCGCTCAGCCCCAGCATTTT. Encoded protein: CASGRGSAQPQHF.

The chain joins TRBV3-1 (or the pseudogene TRBV3-2) to TRBJ2-1, with D maybe TRBD2 (5 bases). Germline CDR1 reads LGHDT; CDR2 reads YNNKEL (reference sequence). The CDR3 extends over 14 amino acids. V shed 4 bases and J shed 7 bases, with 14 bases lying between them. The DNA of the CDR3 is TGTGCCAGCAGCCTCGGACTGGGCCGGAATGAGCAGTTCTTC. The encoded protein is CASSLGLGRNEQFF.

The chain employs TRBV28 and TRBJ1-1; 9 nucleotides match TRBD1. Unmatched junction bases numbered 12, after V lost 10 bases and J lost 3 bases. The CDR3 is 15 amino acids. Per germline, CDR1 MDHEN and CDR2 SYDVKM. The chain's CDR3 is CATQKGDRVHTEAFF. CDR3 in DNA: TGTGCCACCCAAAAGGGGGACAGGGTCCACACTGAAGCTTTCTTT.

The chain uses TRBV9 and TRBJ1-1, with D maybe TRBD1 (6 bases). The V end lost 3 bases, the J end lost 1 base, and 16 bases lay between the germline ends. This CDR3 is built from 16 residues. Germline V gene lookup returns CDR1 SGDLS and CDR2 YYNGEE. This CDR3 reads CASSELQGATNTEAFF. CDR3 nucleotide sequence: TGTGCCAGCAGCGAGCTACAGGGAGCGACGAACACTGAAGCTTTCTTT.

This sequence joins TRBV5-4 and TRBJ1-5, with 7 bases that match TRBD1. The CDR3 sequence is 17 residues long. After removal of 0 bases from V and 1 base from J, the junction contained 7 bases not matched to a gene. From germline, CDR1 is SGHNT and CDR2 YYREEE (reference sequence). The CDR3 is CASSLGRQGRSNQPQHF. In nucleotides, the CDR3 is TGTGCCAGCAGCTTGGGCCGACAGGGTAGGAGCAATCAGCCCCAGCATTTT. Variable domain in full (rest from reference TRBV5-4 and TRBJ1-5): ETGVTQSPTHLIKTRGQQVTLRCSSQSGHNTVSWYQQALGQGPQFIFQYYREEENGRGNFPPRFSGLQFPNYSSELNVNALELDDSALYLCASSLGRQGRSNQPQHFGDGTRLSIL.

The chain couples TRBV2 to TRBJ1-4; TRBD1 agrees at 8 bases. V trimming: 6 bases; J trimming: 8 bases; junction bases outside the gene matches: 8. Germline V gene sequence: CDR1 SNHLY, CDR2 FYNNEI. The CDR3 contains 14 residues. For the CDR3, the DNA is TGTGCCAGCAGCTCGGACAGGGTGGTCGAAAAACTGTTTTTT. Protein sequence: CASSSDRVVEKLFF.

The rearrangement links TRBV19 to TRBJ1-3; D is uncertain. CDR1 is LNHDA and CDR2 is SQIVND in the germline V gene (reference sequence). V lost 4 bases, J lost 0 bases, and 7 bases lay in between. The CDR3 contains 14 residues. The CDR3 DNA is TGTGCCAGTAGTAACAGCCTCTCTGGAAACACCATATATTTT. Protein product: CASSNSLSGNTIYF.

J is TRBJ1-1 and V is TRBV29-1; TRBD1 aligns across 11 bases. This CDR3 spans 13 amino acids. The V gene end was trimmed by 7 bases and the J gene end by 5 bases; junction bases not matched to a gene: 6. Germline V gene sequence: CDR1 SQVTM, CDR2 ANQGSEA. CDR3 sequence: CSARTGGLTEAFF. The CDR3 nucleotides are TGCAGCGCCCGGACAGGGGGCTTGACTGAAGCTTTCTTT.

This chain uses TRBV4-3 with TRBJ1-2, with D possibly matching TRBD1 (6 bases). This CDR3 spans 13 amino acids. Germline V CDR1 and CDR2: LGHNA, YSLEER. V was trimmed by 0 bases and J by 8 bases, leaving 10 bases between them. The CDR3 nucleotides read TGCGCCAGCAGCCAAGAGTTCCAGGGGGGCTACACCTTC. Translating gives CASSQEFQGGYTF.

The chain carries TRBV29-1 and TRBJ1-1; 11 nucleotides agree with TRBD1. The CDR3 consists of 14 residues. The ends lost 4 bases at V and 5 bases at J; junction bases unmatched: 6. Germline V gene lookup returns CDR1 SQVTM and CDR2 ANQGSEA. CDR3 protein: CSVAGQGASTEAFF. In DNA, the CDR3 is TGCAGCGTTGCCGGACAGGGGGCGAGTACTGAAGCTTTCTTT.

The V call is TRBV29-1, the J call TRBJ1-4; 8 bases match TRBD1. V shed 6 bases, J shed 0 bases, and the junction held 9 bases outside the gene matches. Germline CDR1 is SQVTM and CDR2 is ANQGSEA. This CDR3 has 16 amino acids. Here the CDR3 reads CSVAGTGGTTNEKLFF. The CDR3 nucleotides are TGCAGCGTGGCCGGGACAGGCGGTACAACTAATGAAAAACTGTTTTTT. The full variable domain, rest sourced from reference TRBV29-1 and TRBJ1-4, is SAVISQKPSRDICQRGTSLTIQCQVDSQVTMMFWYRQQPGQSLTLIATANQGSEATYESGFVIDKFPISRPNLTFSTLTVSNMSPEDSSIYLCSVAGTGGTTNEKLFFGSGTQLSVL.

V and J are TRBV28 and TRBJ1-2; tentative D call: TRBD1 (6 bases). V was trimmed by 5 bases and J by 5 bases, leaving 18 bases between them. The germline V gene has CDR1 MDHEN and CDR2 SYDVKM. This CDR3 spans 15 amino acids. The CDR3 loop reads CASSPPTGTLYGYTF. CDR3 nucleotide sequence: TGTGCCAGCAGTCCCCCGACAGGCACTCTTTATGGCTACACCTTC.

The chain carries TRBV18 and TRBJ1-4; D possibly corresponds to TRBD1 (5 bases). The length of the CDR3 is 14 residues. Germline V CDR1 and CDR2: KGHSH, LQKENI. Trimming took off 3 bases at V and 6 bases at J, with 11 bases between the two ends. As DNA, the CDR3 is TGTGCCAGCTCACCGGGCCCGGGGGATGAAAAACTGTTTTTT. Its protein is CASSPGPGDEKLFF. Full variable domain (outside the CDR3, taken from reference TRBV18 and TRBJ1-4): NAGVMQNPRHLVRRRGQEARLRCSPMKGHSHVYWYRQLPEEGLKFMVYLQKENIIDESGMPKERFSAEFPKEGPSILRIQQVVRGDSAAYFCASSPGPGDEKLFFGSGTQLSVL.

The V call is TRBV11-2, the J call TRBJ1-2; D unresolved. CDR1 is SGHAT and CDR2 is FQNNGV in the germline V gene. V lost 4 bases and J lost 4, with 10 bases in between. The CDR3 extends over 13 amino acids. The CDR3 loop is CASSSTASYGYTF. The CDR3 DNA reads as TGTGCCAGCAGCTCGACGGCTAGCTATGGCTACACCTTC.

This clone was observed a single time. The J gene is TRBJ2-2, the V gene TRBV2, with D unclear. V lost 4 bases to trimming and J lost 6 bases, with 9 bases between them. Germline V gives CDR1 SNHLY, CDR2 FYNNEI. This CDR3 spans 13 amino acids. Here the CDR3 DNA reads TGTGCCAGCAGTGCGGAGTCTTCCGGGGAGCTGTTTTTT. The encoded protein is CASSAESSGELFF.

J is TRBJ1-1 and V is TRBV5-4, with D maybe TRBD1 (5 bases). Between the trimmed V and J ends, which lost 1 base and 1 base, there was a span of 11 bases. Germline assignment: CDR1 SGHNT and CDR2 YYREEE (reference sequence). The CDR3 has 15 amino acids. Here the CDR3 reads CASSLSRQPNTEAFF. The DNA of the CDR3 is TGTGCCAGCAGCTTGTCCCGACAGCCGAACACTGAAGCTTTCTTT.

The V and J genes are TRBV2 and TRBJ2-5; possible D gene TRBD1, 6 bases. This CDR3 comprises 13 residues. The V and J ends lost 7 bases and 1 base respectively, with 10 bases between them. Germline V gene data show CDR1 as SNHLY and CDR2 as FYNNEI. The CDR3 coding sequence is TGTGCCAGCAAAGAGGACAGCCAAGAGACCCAGTACTTC. Translating gives CASKEDSQETQYF. The whole variable domain, filled in from reference TRBV2 and TRBJ2-5, reads EPEVTQTPSHQVTQMGQEVILRCVPISNHLYFYWYRQILGQKVEFLVSFYNNEISEKSEIFDDQFSVERPDGSNFTLKIRSTKLEDSAMYFCASKEDSQETQYFGPGTRLLVL.

In its sample, this clone was seen many times. The V gene is TRBV6-4, the J gene TRBJ2-1; possible D gene TRBD1, 6 bases. The CDR3 loop spans 14 amino acids. Germline values: CDR1 MRHNA, CDR2 SNTAGT. V was clipped by 0 bases and J by 10 bases, with 13 bases between them. The CDR3 DNA sequence: TGTGCCAGCAGTGACTCGAGTCGAGGGACAGAGCAGTTCTTC. Translating gives CASSDSSRGTEQFF.

In the case of this clone: This same CDR3 is encoded by further DNA sequences in the sample. This chain uses TRBV6-2 or TRBV6-3 with TRBJ2-6; D call uncertain. Germline V gene sequence: CDR1 MNHEY, CDR2 SVGEGT. V lost 2 bases to trimming and J lost 4 bases, with 9 bases between them. The CDR3 consists of 15 residues. The CDR3 sequence is CASSYAASGANVLTF. DNA of the CDR3: TGTGCCAGCAGTTACGCGGCCTCCGGGGCCAACGTCCTGACTTTC.

V usage is TRBV3-1 (or the pseudogene TRBV3-2) and J usage is TRBJ2-5; 11 positions agree with TRBD2. The CDR3 is 15 amino acids. Germline V gives CDR1 LGHDT, CDR2 YNNKEL (reference sequence). After removal of 4 bases from V and 5 bases from J, the junction contained 6 bases not matched to a gene. CDR3 protein: CASSPLAGGRETQYF. The CDR3 coding sequence is TGTGCCAGCAGCCCCCTAGCGGGGGGACGGGAGACCCAGTACTTC.

The rearrangement links TRBV29-1 to TRBJ2-7; D may be TRBD2 (7 bases). The CDR3 has 16 residues. V lost 6 bases and J lost 2, with 23 bases in between. Germline CDR1 SQVTM, CDR2 ANQGSEA. This CDR3 reads CSVVARGASGAYEQYF. The DNA of the CDR3 is TGCAGCGTCGTCGCCCGGGGGGCTAGCGGTGCCTACGAGCAGTACTTC.

CDR3 amino acids: CAWSRAGELFF. CDR3 sequence (DNA): TGTGCCTGGAGTCGGGCCGGGGAGCTGTTTTTT. This chain connects TRBV30 to TRBJ2-2; no reliable D call. The germline V gene encodes CDR1 GTSNPN and CDR2 SVGIG (reference sequence). The V gene lost 2 bases and the J gene lost 6 bases, with 4 bases spanning the gap. The CDR3 has 11 amino acids.

In its sample, this clone was seen a few times. The CDR3 sequence: CASSRHGSPMNTEAFF. CDR3 sequence (DNA): TGCGCCAGCAGCCGACATGGGTCCCCTATGAACACTGAAGCTTTCTTT. This chain uses TRBV5-1 with TRBJ1-1; D not resolved. Deletions cut 4 bases from V and 0 bases from J, with 16 bases between. In germline, CDR1 is SGHRS, CDR2 YFSETQ. The CDR3 extends over 16 amino acids. The full variable domain, its missing parts supplied by reference TRBV5-1 and TRBJ1-1, is KAGVTQTPRYLIKTRGQQVTLSCSPISGHRSVSWYQQTPGQGLQFLFEYFSETQRNKGNFPGRFSGRQFSNSRSEMNVSTLELGDSALYLCASSRHGSPMNTEAFFGQGTRLTVV.